This entry concerns a single T cell receptor (beta chain). No cognate antigen has been identified for it. Base qualities are not recorded, but no much larger clone differs from it by a single base. Whole blood was collected in K2EDTA tubes by collaborating institutions according to the institutions' own protocols. For TCRbeta analysis, collaborators shipped samples in one of three forms: frozen whole blood, isolated PBMCs, or DNA extracted from either of those sample types. The data were obtained in a study of blood T cell repertoires in COVID-19 (dated by TCRdb to 2018 to 2021). Background for the entire study: Samples covering the acute and convalescent phases of COVID-19 were provided by collaborators in the United States, Italy and Spain. The material from the prospective study consisted of cDNA or gDNA derived from T cells, B-cell-depleted T cells, or PBMCs. The samples were drawn from two sources: the first 160 participants of the ongoing ImmuneRACE study, and 1,000 to 1,500 subjects contributed by 6 global collaborators. Nearly every sample came with metadata listing a de-identified subject ID, COVID-19 status, age in years and sex. A freely available public database, intended as a resource for researchers studying the immune response to SARS-CoV-2, is where the repertoires were released. The dataset comprised deeply sampled blood TCRbeta repertoires from subjects exposed to, actively infected with, or recovered from COVID-19. Where available, HLA class I and class II types were obtained from metadata supplied by the sample provider rather than from assay-based typing. Paper-wide results and their limitations: The quantity of clinical and demographic metadata differed by source and by participant and was supplied without curation.

CDR1 is given as LNHDA and CDR2 as SQIVND, both from the germline V gene (reference sequence). Its CDR3 holds 15 amino acids, cysteine through phenylalanine. Of the read, only the CDR3 DNA is kept; its 45 bases are in frame from base 1. V sheds 10 bases and J sheds 2 bases, leaving 20 bases between their ends. TCRbeta CDR3 regions were amplified from genomic DNA using the immunoSEQ Assay, a bias-controlled multiplex PCR. In the authors' own workflow: Within the assay, amplification of reference gene primers was used to estimate how many nucleated cells each sample contained. To quantify the absolute abundance of each unique TCRbeta CDR3 rearrangement, sequence reads were collapsed and filtered. For each sample, productive Simpson clonality was calculated as the square root of Simpson's diversity index across productive rearrangements. What TCRdb holds here is the immuneACCESS table cut down to in-frame rearrangements. Part of the clones is not present; checked against another copy, under half of the missing clones reflect an unresolved V gene, and the others are unexplained. V and J calls and clone size are copied from that table; D and trimming were computed from the DNA. This sample has a few hundred thousand clones in its table, and around 90% of those were observed once. The ten most abundant clones make up around 7.3% of the sample.

The sequenced sample consisted of peripheral blood. This receptor was identified in a woman aged 70-85 years with active or convalescent COVID-19. The chain couples TRBV19 to TRBJ1-2, and TRBD1 may be the D gene, going by 6 matching bases. CDR3 sequence: CATKAGGWYNYGYTF. The DNA reads TGTGCCACCAAAGCGGGGGGCTGGTACAACTATGGCTACACCTTC.